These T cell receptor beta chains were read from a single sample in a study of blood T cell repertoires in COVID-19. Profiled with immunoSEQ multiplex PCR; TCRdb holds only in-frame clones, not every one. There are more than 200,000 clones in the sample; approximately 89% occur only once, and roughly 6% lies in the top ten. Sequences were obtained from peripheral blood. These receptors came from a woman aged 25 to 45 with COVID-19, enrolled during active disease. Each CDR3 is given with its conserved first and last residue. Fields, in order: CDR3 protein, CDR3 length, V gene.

CASSIGEGGQAQHF,14,TRBV19
CSARGRETQYF,11,TRBV20-1
CASSLGAPGVYGYTF,15,TRBV5-6
CASSLVVADTQYF,13,TRBV7-2
CASSLEQTDTQYF,13,TRBV7-6
CASSLHRGTSLYPYNEQFF,19,TRBV27
CASGFPGRATGELFF,15,TRBV12-5
CASSAGFSYEQYF,13,TRBV12-3/TRBV12-4
CASSLLGDSNTGELFF,16,TRBV4-3
CASSAGRWGTEAFF,14,TRBV9
CASSQDSGRLDTQYF,15,TRBV3-1/TRBV3-2
CASADRLPNEQFF,13,TRBV28
CASGGETYEQYF,12,TRBV2
CASSAGHRNTEAFF,14,TRBV9
CASSWTGENYGYTF,14,TRBV6-5
CASSQEAAFRTEAFF,15,TRBV4-3
CASSPAQGPYEQYF,14,TRBV7-9
CASSTWGRDTEAFF,14,TRBV13
CASRGLAYQETQYF,14,TRBV27
CSVERTSGYNEQFF,14,TRBV29-1
CASSLALAGDLYNEQFF,17,TRBV7-8
CASSLMARDRGTGGYTF,17,TRBV5-1
CASSDRGRSGNTIYF,15,TRBV10-2
CASSQDPGQGWNEQFF,16,TRBV4-1
CSVGKGGGYTF,11,TRBV29-1
CASSWTGREAFF,12,TRBV19
CASSPRDRAPEAFF,14,TRBV3-1/TRBV3-2
CASRGRGSRETQYF,14,TRBV19
CAISPRQGNEKLFF,14,TRBV10-3
CASSQLQGCYF,11,TRBV2
CASSFLSRETQYF,13,TRBV7-9
CASRLHYEQYF,11,TRBV28
CASSEYRGRTEAFF,14,TRBV19
CASSTRRASPENEQFF,16,TRBV11-3